The T cell receptor beta chain under discussion was sequenced for a study of cytomegalovirus exposure and HLA in healthy donors. The PCR was carried out with 60 Vbeta primers and 13 Jbeta primers. Generated by immunoSEQ multiplex PCR, the TCRdb table keeps only in-frame clones and is missing some. The table shows around 300,000 clones, with under 80% occurring only once. CDR3 size: 15 residues. The J segment lost 7 bases and the V segment lost 5 bases, leaving 8 bases of the junction unmatched. In germline, CDR1 is MNHEY, CDR2 SVGAGI. Study-wide findings and caveats: Serostatus for CMV was the only available immune exposure information. In an earlier analysis, most TCR beta V segments were productive about 87% or about 30% of the time.

This clone showed up just once. The antigen is undetermined. Sequenced input: PBMCs. The chain combines TRBV6-5 with TRBJ2-1, with 10 positions matching TRBD1. This TCR was recovered from a female donor in good health and CMV-seronegative. The DNA of the CDR3 is TGTGCCAGCAGTCCCGAGGGACAGGGGCGAAATGAGCAGTTCTTC. Its translation: CASSPEGQGRNEQFF.